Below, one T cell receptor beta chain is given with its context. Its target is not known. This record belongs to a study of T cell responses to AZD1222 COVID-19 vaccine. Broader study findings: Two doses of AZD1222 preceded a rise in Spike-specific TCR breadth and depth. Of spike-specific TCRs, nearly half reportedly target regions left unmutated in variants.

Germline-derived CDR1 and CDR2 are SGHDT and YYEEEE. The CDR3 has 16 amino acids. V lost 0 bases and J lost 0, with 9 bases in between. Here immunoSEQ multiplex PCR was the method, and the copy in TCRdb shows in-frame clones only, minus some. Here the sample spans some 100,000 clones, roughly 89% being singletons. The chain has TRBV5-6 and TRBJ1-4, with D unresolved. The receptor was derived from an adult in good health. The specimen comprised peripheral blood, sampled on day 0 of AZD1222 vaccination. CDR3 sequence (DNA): TGTGCCAGCAGCTTGGAAGGTGTGGCAACTAATGAAAAACTGTTTTTT. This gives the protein CASSLEGVATNEKLFF.